These 6 T cell receptor beta chains share one sample of origin, sequenced in a study of CD4 T cells in lung cancer. PBMCs stimulated roughly two weeks with mutant 27-mer peptides plus IL21, IL7, IL15, IL2. The sorted cells were live T cells secreting IFNgamma after restimulation with peptide-pulsed B cells. Limiting-dilution expansion used roughly 3 or 10 sorted cells per well for about 13 to 20 days. No cognate antigen is known for these TCRs. Method: immunoSEQ multiplex PCR; TCRdb's copy keeps in-frame clones and lacks some. Of fewer than 2,000 clones in the sample, around 64% were seen once. Sequencing input: a CD4+ T cell line or clone grown in culture. The receptors come from a woman aged 55-69 years with non-small cell lung cancer. Some clones in this sample may be carry-over from other donors' samples.

J is TRBJ1-2 and V is TRBV29-1, with D possibly TRBD1 on 5 matching bases. Germline values: CDR1 SQVTM, CDR2 ANQGSEA. Trimming removed 0 bases from V and 7 bases from J, with 18 bases in between. The CDR3 covers 15 residues. In nucleotides, the CDR3 is TGCAGCGTTGAAGATCATTGGCAGGGTCGGGCTGGCTACACCTTC. Translating it yields CSVEDHWQGRAGYTF.

CDR3 in amino acids: CASSGQGETQYF. The DNA of the CDR3 is TGTGCCAGCAGTGGACAGGGGGAGACCCAGTACTTC. The chain has TRBV27 and TRBJ2-5; 9 bases agree with TRBD1. Unmatched junction bases numbered 0, after V lost 5 bases and J lost 5 bases. The V gene's germline CDR1 is MNHEY and CDR2 SMNVEV (reference sequence). The CDR3 spans 12 residues.

The rearrangement uses TRBV6-5 and TRBJ1-1; 11 bases align to TRBD1. The CDR3 is 13 amino acids. After removal of 5 bases from V and 6 bases from J, the junction contained 2 bases not matched to a gene. The germline V gene has CDR1 MNHEY and CDR2 SVGAGI. CDR3 sequence reads: CASSEGQGAEAFF. In nucleotides, the CDR3 is TGTGCCAGCAGTGAGGGACAGGGGGCTGAAGCTTTCTTT.

The chain uses TRBV2 and TRBJ2-5; possible D gene TRBD2, 6 bases. Germline assignment: CDR1 SNHLY and CDR2 FYNNEI. The CDR3 has 13 residues. V lost 8 bases and J 5 bases, leaving 15 bases between the germline ends. DNA for the CDR3: TGTGCCAGCTTGTTTCGCGGGATGGAGACCCAGTACTTC. Its translation is CASLFRGMETQYF.

As for this clone: One end of the junction does not line up with germline, which may come from a read error. The gene calls are TRBV7-7 and TRBJ1-5; unclear D gene. Germline V gives CDR1 SSHAT, CDR2 FNYEAQ (reference sequence). This CDR3 contains 13 residues. CDR3 protein: CASSLDRNQPQHF. CDR3 bases: TGTGCTAGCAGCTTGGACCGCAATCAGCCCCAGCATTTT.

The genes are TRBV4-1 and TRBJ2-2; weak D call: TRBD2 (6 bases). Germline values: CDR1 MGHRA, CDR2 YSYEKL. The CDR3 has 17 amino acids. Trimming removed 1 base from V and 2 bases from J, with 14 bases in between. CDR3 coding DNA: TGCGCCAGCAGCCAAGTTGATATGGGACTCAACACCGGGGAGCTGTTTTTT. Translated: CASSQVDMGLNTGELFF.